This T cell receptor (beta chain) was identified in a study of monozygotic twins with inflammatory bowel disease. Germline CDR1 reads SGHRS; CDR2 reads YFSETQ. This CDR3 comprises 16 residues. The template-switching step introduced UMIs that carried a 6-nucleotide sample barcode. TCRdb reprocessed the 5' RACE reads and reports one entry per CDR3 protein, with no DNA. The table for this sample gives 330,000 or so distinct CDR3 sequences. The chain combines TRBV5-1 with TRBJ2-1; TCRdb's D call of TRBD2 is untestable without DNA. This sequence originates from a human donor with ulcerative colitis or Crohn's disease, or a healthy co-twin of an affected twin (not recorded which). Sequenced: blood. The CDR3 reads CASSLDRRLADNEQFF.